Listed below are T cell receptor beta chains from one sample, sequenced in a study of PD-L1 blockade in urothelial cancer. Profiled with immunoSEQ multiplex PCR; TCRdb holds only in-frame clones, not every one. The table records more than 75,000 clones, 90% of them present only once. The starting material was PBMCs, obtained around atezolizumab (anti-PD-L1) treatment. The source is a man in his sixties with urothelial cancer. CDR3s include the opening cysteine and the closing phenylalanine or tryptophan. A D gene is named only where the DNA matches it firmly. Clone size is not always given. Where it is, it says once, few, many or a class for expanded clones.

>TRBD2|few|TRBV5-6|TRBJ2-1
CASSLLRRESGNEQFF
TGTGCCAGCAGCTTGTTAAGGCGGGAGTCTGGGAATGAGCAGTTCTTC
>TRBD2|NA|TRBV5-1|TRBJ2-7
CASSLVAGDAYEQYF
TGCGCCAGCAGCTTGGTAGCGGGAGACGCCTACGAGCAGTACTTC
>TRBD1|NA|TRBV9|TRBJ1-3
CASSALQGTGNTIYF
TGTGCCAGCAGCGCGTTACAGGGGACTGGAAACACCATATATTTT
>TRBD1|NA|TRBV11-2|TRBJ2-7
CASSARRQGGNYEQYF
TGTGCCAGCAGCGCCCGTCGACAGGGGGGAAACTACGAGCAGTACTTC
>NA|NA|TRBV7-9|TRBJ1-2
CASSLEGAGYTF
TGTGCCAGCAGCTTGGAAGGGGCTGGCTACACCTTC
>NA|NA|TRBV27|TRBJ1-2
CASSTATGTNYGYTF
TGTGCCAGCAGTACGGCGACAGGAACTAACTATGGCTACACCTTC
>TRBD2|once|TRBV7-2|TRBJ2-7
CASSPAGTSGTYEQYF
TGTGCCAGCAGCCCAGCCGGGACTAGCGGTACCTACGAGCAGTACTTC
>TRBD2|NA|TRBV4-1|TRBJ2-1
CASSQGIAGESYNEQFF
TGCGCCAGCAGCCAAGGAATAGCGGGAGAGTCCTACAATGAGCAGTTCTTC
>TRBD1|NA|TRBV5-1|TRBJ2-7
CASSGNRGHYEQYF
TGCGCCAGCAGCGGAAACAGGGGCCACTACGAGCAGTACTTC
>TRBD2|once|TRBV27|TRBJ2-7
CASGLGFSGGEQYF
TGTGCCAGTGGGCTGGGATTCAGCGGGGGCGAGCAGTACTTC
>NA|NA|TRBV7-2|TRBJ2-4
CASSPPNRGGGKNIQYF
TGTGCCAGCAGCCCTCCGAACAGGGGGGGAGGCAAAAACATTCAGTACTTC
>NA|NA|TRBV18|TRBJ2-5
CASSPSVKETQYF
TGTGCCAGCTCACCAAGCGTAAAAGAGACCCAGTACTTC
>TRBD1|NA|TRBV29-1|TRBJ1-1
CSVGDRGSGNTEAFF
TGCAGCGTGGGGGACAGGGGATCCGGGAACACTGAAGCTTTCTTT
>NA|NA|TRBV25-1|TRBJ2-6
CASSTTGANVLTF
TGTGCCAGCAGTACAACTGGGGCCAACGTCCTGACTTTC
>NA|NA|TRBV7-2|TRBJ2-1
CASSLGSNNEQFF
TGTGCCAGCAGCCTCGGGAGTAACAATGAGCAGTTCTTC
>NA|NA|TRBV11-2|TRBJ2-7
CASTIGDSYEQYF
TGTGCCAGCACCATCGGGGACTCCTACGAGCAGTACTTC
>TRBD2|NA|TRBV7-9|TRBJ2-1
CASSLGASGARWQFF
TGTGCCAGCAGCTTAGGGGCTAGCGGGGCGCGATGGCAGTTCTTC
>TRBD1|NA|TRBV4-2|TRBJ1-4
CASSVAGQESEKLFF
TGTGCCAGCAGCGTCGCGGGACAGGAGAGTGAAAAACTGTTTTTT
>NA|NA|TRBV11-2|TRBJ2-5
CASSRGQETQYF
TGTGCCAGCAGCCGGGGGCAAGAGACCCAGTACTTC
>NA|few|TRBV4-2|TRBJ1-4
CASSQSPVGAGEKLFF
TGTGCCAGCAGCCAATCCCCTGTGGGGGCAGGTGAAAAACTGTTTTTT
>NA|NA|TRBV5-6|TRBJ2-3
CASSLYHPFGGSDTQYF
TGTGCCAGCAGCTTGTATCATCCGTTCGGAGGGTCTGATACGCAGTATTTT
>TRBD1|few|TRBV14|TRBJ1-6
CASSFTGTGNSPLHF
TGTGCCAGCAGCTTCACCGGGACAGGGAATTCACCCCTCCACTTT
>TRBD1|NA|TRBV5-4|TRBJ2-7
CASSLQQGSHEQYF
TGTGCCAGCAGCTTACAACAGGGGTCCCACGAGCAGTACTTC
>TRBD1|once|TRBV4-3|TRBJ2-1
CARKGKQGDEQFF
TGCGCCAGGAAAGGGAAACAGGGGGATGAGCAGTTCTTC
>NA|NA|TRBV14|TRBJ2-2
CASSQVYRTGELFF
TGTGCCAGCAGCCAAGTTTATCGCACCGGGGAGCTGTTTTTT
>NA|NA|TRBV5-5|TRBJ2-4
CASSFQGEDIQYF
TGTGCCAGCAGCTTTCAAGGGGAAGACATTCAGTACTTC
>TRBD2|NA|TRBV7-2|TRBJ2-3
CASKPAGARTDTQYF
TGTGCCAGCAAGCCAGCGGGAGCCCGCACAGATACGCAGTATTTT
>NA|NA|TRBV7-9|TRBJ1-4
CASSLNSEKLFF
TGTGCCAGCAGCTTAAATAGCGAAAAACTGTTTTTT
>TRBD1|once|TRBV7-2|TRBJ2-7
CASTLQTGDSYEQYF
TGTGCCAGCACCCTACAGACAGGGGACTCCTACGAGCAGTACTTC
>TRBD1|NA|TRBV5-4|TRBJ2-7
CASSLEGAVVGEQYF
TGTGCCAGCAGCTTGGAGGGGGCGGTTGTAGGAGAGCAGTACTTC
>NA|NA|TRBV11-3|TRBJ1-1
CASSLVTCAFF
TGTGCCAGCAGCTTAGTTACTTGTGCTTTCTTT
>NA|NA|TRBV7-2|TRBJ1-5
CASSLYGEGQPQHF
TGTGCCAGCAGCTTGTACGGGGAGGGTCAGCCCCAGCATTTT
>TRBD1|NA|TRBV30|TRBJ1-2
CALQGTGNQNYGYTF
TGTGCCTTACAGGGGACCGGGAACCAAAACTATGGCTACACCTTC
>NA|NA|TRBV4-2|TRBJ1-1
CASSQDHTGKTEAFF
TGTGCCAGCAGCCAAGATCATACAGGGAAAACTGAAGCTTTCTTT
>NA|NA|TRBV9|TRBJ2-7
CASSVGQRSYEQYF
TGTGCCAGCAGCGTAGGCCAGCGCTCCTACGAGCAGTACTTC
>TRBD1|NA|TRBV6-5|TRBJ2-1
CASSSGQGTYNEQFF
TGTGCCAGCAGCTCTGGACAGGGCACCTACAATGAGCAGTTCTTC
>TRBD1|once|TRBV9|TRBJ2-5
CASSVDGGQGPTQYF
TGTGCCAGCAGCGTAGATGGCGGACAGGGTCCGACCCAGTACTTC
>TRBD2|NA|TRBV4-2|TRBJ2-1
CASSQDQASGSSYNEQFF
TGTGCCAGCAGCCAAGATCAGGCTAGCGGCAGCTCCTACAATGAGCAGTTCTTC
>TRBD1|NA|TRBV6-4|TRBJ2-1
CASSPLGQGVHNEQFF
TGTGCCAGCAGCCCCCTAGGACAGGGCGTCCACAATGAGCAGTTCTTC
>TRBD1|NA|TRBV5-1|TRBJ2-5
CASSRDRGETQYF
TGCGCCAGCAGCCGTGACAGGGGTGAGACCCAGTACTTC
>TRBD1|NA|TRBV9|TRBJ2-5
CASSVVGTGGEETQYF
TGTGCCAGCAGCGTAGTTGGGACAGGGGGAGAAGAGACCCAGTACTTC
>NA|NA|TRBV14|TRBJ1-3
CASSQQIAPSGNTIYF
TGTGCCAGCAGCCAACAGATTGCCCCCTCTGGAAACACCATATATTTT
>TRBD1|NA|TRBV7-2|TRBJ1-2
CASRLAPRGFNGYTF
TGTGCCAGCAGATTAGCCCCCAGGGGGTTTAATGGCTACACCTTC
>TRBD1|NA|TRBV7-2|TRBJ2-1
CASSLGQGAGNEQFF
TGTGCCAGCAGCTTAGGACAGGGGGCCGGCAATGAGCAGTTCTTC